This paragraph covers one T cell receptor beta chain sequence. There is no known antigen for this receptor. Instrument used: NextSeq 550. The Human TCR Profiling Kit (MiLaboratory) was used to make UMI-labeled 5' RACE TRB cDNA libraries. cDNA synthesis used the entire amount of extracted RNA, and PCR amplification then used the entire amount of cDNA produced. Libraries were prepared in parallel using an identical number of PCR cycles. The study's own analysis went as follows. MIGEC and MiXCR extracted about 48,000 +/- 9,800 unique UMI-labeled TRB cDNA molecules per library, requiring at least two reads per UMI. Each library averaged roughly 36,000 +/- 9,600 functional in-frame TRB CDR3 nucleotide clonotypes without stop codons. Diversity metrics, including normalized Shannon-Wiener and Chao1, were computed in VDJtools after downsampling to 5000 UMI-labeled TRB molecules per sample. For the central five CDR3 residues, VDJtools calculated physicochemical properties weighted by clonotype size, namely interaction energy, strength, volume and Kidera factor 4. Once TCRdb had reprocessed the reads, it stored one entry per CDR3 protein sequence and supplied no DNA. None of the V and J calls come from the authors' own analysis; TCRdb made them. Per the sample table, the count is about 57,000 distinct CDR3 sequences. The ten largest clones add up to about a quarter of the sample.

For every CD8+ T cell subset, approximately 300,000 cells were flow-sorted straight into RLT lysis buffer, and each subset was sorted in triplicate. Standard density gradient centrifugation was used to isolate peripheral blood mononuclear cells from buffy coats. Total RNA was extracted from sorted cells with an RNeasy Mini Kit. This sample is part of a study of CXCR3-negative and CXCR3-positive naive CD8 T cells (dated by TCRdb to between 2017 and 2020). For the wider study: In total, about 150 million TRB reads were obtained, which works out to roughly 1.5 +/- 0.3 million reads per library. Naive subsets from 5 or 6 donors and memory cells from 3 donors were included in the TRBV-TRBJ cluster analysis. Data from roughly eleven donors, pooled across two independent experiments, went into the diversity and physicochemical repertoire analyses.

The CDR3 measures 15 amino acids from cysteine to phenylalanine. No DNA is listed. CDR1 and CDR2 are drawn from the germline V gene: SGHRS, YFSETQ. Study-level results and caveats: Surface CD5, linked to self-reactivity in mice, was comparable between naive subsets; TCR interaction strength was therefore also inferred from TRB CDR3 physicochemical properties. CXCR3 expression partially decreased after cryopreservation, so most assays used freshly isolated PBMCs. Both naive subsets had comparably high repertoire diversity, while memory CD8+ T cells had much lower repertoire diversity. TRBV-TRBJ usage was similar between naive CXCR3-negative and CXCR3-positive cells from the same donor, while memory cells showed distinct patterns.

The sequence was obtained from a human donor in good health. Some clones in this sample may be carry-over from other donors' samples. Recombination joined TRBV5-1 with TRBJ2-1; absent DNA, TCRdb's TRBD1 call cannot be checked. Sequenced sample: memory CD8+ T cells from blood. Read against the paper, the sample's cell subset or site label means: conventional CD8+ memory T cells (TMEM), sorted as controls. The CDR3 sequence is CASSLEGSIYNEQFF. Full variable domain (CDR3 extended with the reference TRBV5-1 and TRBJ2-1 proteins): KAGVTQTPRYLIKTRGQQVTLSCSPISGHRSVSWYQQTPGQGLQFLFEYFSETQRNKGNFPGRFSGRQFSNSRSEMNVSTLELGDSALYLCASSLEGSIYNEQFFGPGTRLTVL.